This TCR beta chain originates from a study of identical twins. Study-level findings and limits: Twins shared beta out-of-frame sequences in excess, but this excess was weaker.

In regard to this clonotype: Antigen unknown.

CDR1 LGHNA and CDR2 YNFKEQ come from the germline V gene. With 10 bases removed from V and 6 bases from J, the gap between germline ends came to 14 bases. The CDR3 spans 12 residues. TCRdb passed the 5' RACE reads through MiXCR, listing each CDR3 protein once. The sample includes a few hundred thousand distinct CDR3 sequences, roughly 13% of them seen just once. These data also formed part of another study, on yellow fever vaccine responses in identical twins.

The receptor comes from a woman aged 18-35 years in good health. Sequenced input: memory (CD45RO+) T cells sorted from blood. V and J are TRBV4-2 and TRBJ2-3; D gene uncertain. CDR3 residues: CAMGPGLDTQYF. The CDR3 nucleotides read TGTGCCATGGGCCCCGGGCTCGATACGCAGTATTTT.